The 28 T cell receptor beta chains below come from one sample, sequenced in a study of monozygotic twins with inflammatory bowel disease. Reanalyzing the 5' RACE reads, TCRdb keeps one entry per CDR3 protein, without DNA. This specimen shows 350,000 to 500,000 distinct CDR3 sequences; the ten leading clones hold 2.4%. The sample was blood. All receptors derive from a human donor with ulcerative colitis or Crohn's disease, or a healthy co-twin of an affected twin (not recorded which).

The chain couples TRBV30 to TRBJ2-1; TCRdb's assignment of TRBD2 cannot be checked, as there is no DNA. Looked up from germline, CDR1 is GTSNPN and CDR2 is SVGIG (reference sequence). This CDR3 contains 12 residues. The chain's CDR3 is CAWSGREYEQFF.

This chain joins TRBV6-5 and TRBJ2-7. CDR3 length: 13 amino acids. The V gene's germline CDR1 is MNHEY and CDR2 SVGAGI. CDR3 sequence reads: CASRPFVGYEQYF.

This chain links TRBV10-3 with TRBJ2-3. CDR1 ENHRY and CDR2 SYGVKD come from the germline V gene. This CDR3 contains 13 residues. The CDR3 sequence is CAISEPQTDTQYF.

The gene calls are TRBV4-3 and TRBJ2-3; with no DNA, the TCRdb D assignment of TRBD2 cannot be verified. Germline V gene data show CDR1 as LGHNA and CDR2 as YSLEER. The CDR3 extends over 17 amino acids. The CDR3 here is CASSQDLGAGGPDTQYF.

V and J are TRBV5-1 and TRBJ2-7; TCRdb selects TRBD1, and the lack of DNA leaves this call unchecked. CDR1 SGHRS and CDR2 YFSETQ come from the germline V gene. The CDR3 is made up of 15 amino acids. The CDR3 is CASSQLTGQGYEQYF.

V and J are TRBV7-3 and TRBJ1-1; checking the TCRdb D call of TRBD1 is not possible without DNA. CDR3 length equals 16 residues. Germline V gives CDR1 SGHTA, CDR2 FQGTGA. CDR3 amino acids: CASSLTGQITNTEAFF.

This rearrangement joins TRBV11-2 to TRBJ2-7. CDR3 length: 11 residues. The germline CDR1 and CDR2 sequences are SGHAT and FQNNGV. CDR3 amino acids: CASSFHSEQYF.

V and J are TRBV2 and TRBJ2-3; TCRdb picks TRBD2, but there is no DNA to check that call. The germline gives CDR1 SNHLY, CDR2 FYNNEI. CDR3 size: 14 residues. The CDR3 spells CAISVGSSTDTQYF. The full variable domain, rest sourced from reference TRBV2 and TRBJ2-3, is EPEVTQTPSHQVTQMGQEVILRCVPISNHLYFYWYRQILGQKVEFLVSFYNNEISEKSEIFDDQFSVERPDGSNFTLKIRSTKLEDSAMYFCAISVGSSTDTQYFGPGTRLTVL.

The chain couples TRBV30 to TRBJ1-1; the TCRdb D gene call, TRBD1, has no DNA to confirm it. CDR1 GTSNPN and CDR2 SVGIG come from the germline V gene (reference sequence). The CDR3 is 15 residues long. CDR3 region: CAWAGAALGATEAFF.

V usage is TRBV6-5 and J usage is TRBJ2-7; the D gene TCRdb calls, TRBD2, cannot be checked with no DNA. Germline V gene lookup returns CDR1 MNHEY and CDR2 SVGAGI. The CDR3 contains 15 residues. The CDR3 reads CASSLVVAASYEQYF.

J is TRBJ2-2 and V is TRBV10-3; TCRdb gives TRBD1 as the D gene, but with no DNA this cannot be confirmed. Germline values: CDR1 ENHRY, CDR2 SYGVKD. This CDR3 has 14 residues. This CDR3 reads CAISALGATGELFF.

The genes are TRBV7-9 and TRBJ2-3; the D call of TRBD1 rests on TCRdb alone, since no DNA is present to check it. This CDR3 comprises 15 residues. The V gene's germline CDR1 is SEHNR and CDR2 FQNEAQ (reference sequence). CDR3 in amino acids: CASTPGTGGPDTQYF.

The rearrangement links TRBV18 to TRBJ2-7; TCRdb outputs TRBD1, but without DNA this stays unchecked. Germline V CDR1 and CDR2: KGHSH, LQKENI. The CDR3 is 16 residues long. The CDR3 is CASSRGQGSLGDEQYF.

CDR3 loop: CASSVGTSGSSEQFF. V and J are TRBV9 and TRBJ2-1; TCRdb gives TRBD2 as the D gene, but with no DNA this cannot be confirmed. CDR1 SGDLS and CDR2 YYNGEE come from the germline V gene. This CDR3 has 15 residues.

Here the CDR3 reads CASSFVAESLNEQFF. The chain recombines TRBV7-2 with TRBJ2-1; TCRdb picks TRBD2, but there is no DNA to check that call. The CDR3 has 15 residues. Per germline, CDR1 SGHTA and CDR2 FQGNSA.

The chain employs TRBV7-2 and TRBJ2-2; TCRdb reports TRBD2, a call that lacks DNA to check it against. The CDR3 length is 16 residues. CDR1 and CDR2 from the germline V gene are SGHTA and FQGNSA. This CDR3 reads CASSQRAGGNTGELFF.

V is TRBV28 and J is TRBJ2-6; TCRdb indicates TRBD1, and absent DNA this call remains unverified. Germline values: CDR1 MDHEN, CDR2 SYDVKM. CDR3 length: 17 residues. CDR3 sequence: CASSQLQGSSGANVLTF. Supplemented by reference TRBV28 and TRBJ2-6, the full variable domain reads DVKVTQSSRYLVKRTGEKVFLECVQDMDHENMFWYRQDPGLGLRLIYFSYDVKMKEKGDIPEGYSVSREKKERFSLILESASTNQTSMYLCASSQLQGSSGANVLTFGAGSRLTVL.

The chain has TRBV25-1 and TRBJ1-6. Germline V lookup: CDR1 MGHDK, CDR2 SYGVNS. The CDR3 runs to 15 residues. The CDR3 here is CASSDPGLRNSPLHF.

The CDR3: CATSRAGDNEQYF. V and J are TRBV15 and TRBJ2-7. Germline CDR1 LNHNV, CDR2 YYDKDF (reference sequence). The CDR3 has 13 amino acids.

This rearrangement joins TRBV4-2 to TRBJ2-7; without DNA, the TCRdb call of TRBD1 cannot be checked. The CDR3 totals 17 residues. Per germline, CDR1 LGHNA and CDR2 YNFKEQ. The CDR3 reads CASSQDQGQGGTYEQYF.

The chain joins TRBV7-2 to TRBJ2-3; TCRdb gives TRBD2 as the D gene, but with no DNA this cannot be confirmed. The germline gives CDR1 SGHTA, CDR2 FQGNSA. CDR3 length: 17 amino acids. The CDR3: CASSGVAGGHTTDTQYF. The whole variable domain, filled in from reference TRBV7-2 and TRBJ2-3, reads GAGVSQSPSNKVTEKGKDVELRCDPISGHTALYWYRQSLGQGLEFLIYFQGNSAPDKSGLPSDRFSAERTGGSVSTLTIQRTQQEDSAVYLCASSGVAGGHTTDTQYFGPGTRLTVL.

This chain uses TRBV28 with TRBJ2-7; checking the TCRdb D call of TRBD1 is not possible without DNA. The CDR3 is made up of 14 amino acids. The germline CDR1 and CDR2 sequences are MDHEN and SYDVKM. CDR3 protein: CASSTQQGAYEQYF.

The rearrangement joins TRBV6-5 to TRBJ1-1; TCRdb proposes TRBD1, but this gene call is untestable without DNA. CDR3 length: 13 residues. Germline lookup yields CDR1 MNHEY and CDR2 SVGAGI. CDR3 residues: CASSSGHLTEAFF.

The gene calls are TRBV7-2 and TRBJ2-6. CDR3 length: 15 amino acids. The germline V gene has CDR1 SGHTA and CDR2 FQGNSA. CDR3 protein: CASSEMTSGANVLTF.

The rearrangement links TRBV5-5 to TRBJ1-1; as DNA is missing, the TRBD1 call by TCRdb cannot be tested. The CDR3 consists of 16 residues. Germline V gives CDR1 SGHKS, CDR2 YYEKEE (reference sequence). CDR3 protein: CASSLPPGGGLAEAFF.

The chain carries TRBV18 and TRBJ2-3; TCRdb's D gene call, TRBD2, goes unchecked for lack of DNA. Germline lookup yields CDR1 KGHSH and CDR2 LQKENI. CDR3 size: 14 residues. This CDR3 reads CASLPLATGDTQYF.

The chain links TRBV20-1 to TRBJ1-3; absent DNA, TCRdb's TRBD1 call cannot be checked. CDR3 length: 15 residues. CDR1 and CDR2 (germline): DFQATT, SNEGSKA (reference sequence). CDR3 in amino acids: CSARDAGGSGNTIYF.

The J gene is TRBJ2-1, the V gene TRBV5-1. Germline CDR1 SGHRS, CDR2 YFSETQ. The CDR3 runs to 13 residues. CDR3 sequence reads: CASSLPVTDEQFF. The variable domain in full, with the rest retrieved from reference TRBV5-1 and TRBJ2-1, is KAGVTQTPRYLIKTRGQQVTLSCSPISGHRSVSWYQQTPGQGLQFLFEYFSETQRNKGNFPGRFSGRQFSNSRSEMNVSTLELGDSALYLCASSLPVTDEQFFGPGTRLTVL.